This is a list of T cell receptor beta chains from one sample in a study of blood T cell repertoires in COVID-19. The data were produced by immunoSEQ multiplex PCR, yet TCRdb's version contains in-frame clones alone and is incomplete. Here the sample spans about 200,000 clones, around three quarters being singletons. The specimen sequenced was peripheral blood. The receptors here all came from a woman in her 70s with acute or convalescent COVID-19. Each CDR3 is given with its conserved first and last residue. Each record gives: D gene, V gene, clone size, J gene, CDR3 DNA, CDR3 protein. A D gene is named only where the DNA matches it firmly. Clone size is shown for a subset of rows, as once, few, many or a class of expanded clone.

D: TRBD2
V: TRBV5-1
size: NA
J: TRBJ2-3
DNA: TGCGCCAGCAGCCAAGGGACTAGCGTAGATACGCAGTATTTT
CDR3: CASSQGTSVDTQYF

D: TRBD1
V: TRBV30
size: NA
J: TRBJ1-1
DNA: TGTGCCTGGAGTAAAAACGCAGGGGGTGGGTCCACTGAAGCTTTCTTT
CDR3: CAWSKNAGGGSTEAFF

D: TRBD2
V: TRBV5-5
size: NA
J: TRBJ2-1
DNA: TGTGCCAGCAGCTCTTTACTAGCGGGAGGGCCGACGGTGTTCTTC
CDR3: CASSSLLAGGPTVFF

D: NA
V: TRBV11-3
size: NA
J: TRBJ2-2
DNA: TGTGCCAGCAGTAACAGGGGAGGTGGCGGGGAGCTGTTTTTT
CDR3: CASSNRGGGGELFF

D: NA
V: TRBV5-1
size: few
J: TRBJ1-6
DNA: TGCGCCAGCAGCCATGGACTGGGAAATTCACCCCTCCACTTT
CDR3: CASSHGLGNSPLHF

D: TRBD1
V: TRBV5-1
size: NA
J: TRBJ1-4
DNA: TGCGCCAGCAGCACTGGACAGGGCGGGGAAAAACTGTTTTTT
CDR3: CASSTGQGGEKLFF

D: TRBD2
V: TRBV6-6
size: NA
J: TRBJ2-2
DNA: TGTGCCAGTCACCACCGGGGGGGGAACACCGGGGAGCTGTTTTTT
CDR3: CASHHRGGNTGELFF

D: NA
V: TRBV6-4
size: NA
J: TRBJ2-3
DNA: TGTGCCAGCAGTATAATACACCGTGATACGCAGTATTTT
CDR3: CASSIIHRDTQYF

D: TRBD1
V: TRBV2
size: NA
J: TRBJ1-4
DNA: TGTGCCAGCAGTGAGCGACAGGGGAAGGAAAAACTGTTTTTT
CDR3: CASSERQGKEKLFF

D: TRBD2
V: TRBV11-2
size: NA
J: TRBJ2-7
DNA: TGTGCCAGCAGCCCCCTGAGCGGGAGAGGCGAGCAGTACTTC
CDR3: CASSPLSGRGEQYF

D: TRBD1
V: TRBV24-1
size: NA
J: TRBJ1-2
DNA: TGTGCCACCAGTGAATCCGGGACAGGGGAGAATGGCTACACCTTC
CDR3: CATSESGTGENGYTF

D: NA
V: TRBV10-3
size: NA
J: TRBJ1-1
DNA: TGTGCCATCAGTGAGTTTATAACCACAAACACTGAAGCTTTCTTT
CDR3: CAISEFITTNTEAFF

D: NA
V: TRBV20-1
size: NA
J: TRBJ1-6
DNA: TGCAGTGCCCTTACAGGGATGGCCCTCCACTTT
CDR3: CSALTGMALHF

D: NA
V: TRBV18
size: few
J: TRBJ1-4
DNA: TGTGCCAGCTCACCAAGGACAGACTATGAAAAACTGTTTTTT
CDR3: CASSPRTDYEKLFF